This T cell receptor beta chain was captured in a study of T-cell reconstitution after alpha-beta-depleted transplantation in children. V lost 5 bases to trimming and J lost 9 bases, with 17 bases between them. The length of the CDR3 is 15 residues. Germline CDR1 and CDR2: LNHDA and SQIVND (reference sequence). Unique molecular identifiers tagged the TCRbeta library. TCRdb reprocessed the PCR reads via MiXCR and lists one record per CDR3 protein. The repertoire consists of 500,000 or so distinct CDR3 sequences, with over 25% occurring once and the leading ten covering 2% to 2.5%. The TCR comes from a human donor who donated a stem cell graft to a child with aplastic anemia. The V gene is TRBV19, the J gene TRBJ1-6; TRBD1 might be the D (5 bases). The sequences come from PBMCs from the stem cell graft donor, collected from the stem cell graft. This CDR3 is CASSVNRDPSSPLHF. CDR3 sequence (DNA): TGTGCCAGTAGTGTAAACCGGGACCCGAGTTCACCCCTCCACTTT.